These T cell receptor beta chains were read from a single sample in a study of CD8 T cells in ankylosing spondylitis. Each CDR3 protein is one row after TCRdb ran MiXCR on the 5' RACE reads. In the table there are 75,000 to 95,000 distinct CDR3 sequences, more than 8.5% of which are singletons. The sequenced sample was blood, either unsorted or a sorted T cell fraction (not recorded which). Receptors originate from a male donor with ankylosing spondylitis. Both conserved end residues are part of each CDR3.

j_gene: TRBJ2-1
v_gene: TRBV7-9
CDR3aa: CASSELAGGGNEQFF

j_gene: TRBJ1-1
v_gene: TRBV20-1
CDR3aa: CSARAEGAFF

j_gene: TRBJ2-7
v_gene: TRBV7-9
CDR3aa: CASSLDAEKQYF

j_gene: TRBJ2-3
v_gene: TRBV12-5
CDR3aa: CASGSDRGGEDTQYF

j_gene: TRBJ2-1
v_gene: TRBV2
CDR3aa: CASSARGGEQFF

j_gene: TRBJ2-3
v_gene: TRBV25-1
CDR3aa: CASSQHGTSGHHTDTQYF

j_gene: TRBJ2-1
v_gene: TRBV11-2
CDR3aa: CASSVGSSGSNEQFF

j_gene: TRBJ1-1
v_gene: TRBV7-9
CDR3aa: CASHLDRAPNTEAFF

j_gene: TRBJ2-2
v_gene: TRBV14
CDR3aa: CASSQDKSGELFF

j_gene: TRBJ2-1
v_gene: TRBV2
CDR3aa: CASSEAGWGYNEQFF

j_gene: TRBJ2-7
v_gene: TRBV2
CDR3aa: CASRDLDRNPSYEQYF

j_gene: TRBJ2-6
v_gene: TRBV27
CDR3aa: CASTLVGGANVLTF

j_gene: TRBJ2-7
v_gene: TRBV5-1
CDR3aa: CASSFQRDRGYEQYF

j_gene: TRBJ2-1
v_gene: TRBV24-1
CDR3aa: CATSDLTGNNEQFF

j_gene: TRBJ2-1
v_gene: TRBV7-2
CDR3aa: CASSLGISSYNEQFF

j_gene: TRBJ1-2
v_gene: TRBV5-1
CDR3aa: CASSLAGMTGLPNYGYTF

j_gene: TRBJ1-6
v_gene: TRBV4-2
CDR3aa: CASSRRPRDRNSPLHF

j_gene: TRBJ2-5
v_gene: TRBV3-1
CDR3aa: CASSRPTLRGQETQYF

j_gene: TRBJ1-4
v_gene: TRBV5-8
CDR3aa: CASSLWGNEKLFF

j_gene: TRBJ2-1
v_gene: TRBV4-1
CDR3aa: CASSHPVRGGISYNEQFF

j_gene: TRBJ2-1
v_gene: TRBV10-1
CDR3aa: CASSDPGAYNEQFF

j_gene: TRBJ2-1
v_gene: TRBV9
CDR3aa: CASSPLGYLYEQFF

j_gene: TRBJ1-4
v_gene: TRBV13
CDR3aa: CASSLGGGSNEKLFF

j_gene: TRBJ2-1
v_gene: TRBV9
CDR3aa: CASSESSGVEQFF

j_gene: TRBJ1-6
v_gene: TRBV27
CDR3aa: CASSPLGGNSYNSPLHF

j_gene: TRBJ2-3
v_gene: TRBV20-1
CDR3aa: CSARDLSPGLAGLDTQYF

j_gene: TRBJ2-1
v_gene: TRBV30
CDR3aa: CAWSTSNEQFF

j_gene: TRBJ2-1
v_gene: TRBV5-6
CDR3aa: CASSLEGHGGYVQFF

j_gene: TRBJ1-5
v_gene: TRBV15
CDR3aa: CATSLTALGNQPQHF

j_gene: TRBJ1-5
v_gene: TRBV15
CDR3aa: CATSYRGSNQPQHF

j_gene: TRBJ2-5
v_gene: TRBV7-2
CDR3aa: CASSLGAETQYF

j_gene: TRBJ2-1
v_gene: TRBV6-1
CDR3aa: CASIPGGWGNEQFF

j_gene: TRBJ2-2
v_gene: TRBV29-1
CDR3aa: CSGTSGRSPNTGELFF

j_gene: TRBJ1-6
v_gene: TRBV11-2
CDR3aa: CASSQRSGAGYISYNSPLHF

j_gene: TRBJ2-2
v_gene: TRBV7-8
CDR3aa: CASSGTGGELFF

j_gene: TRBJ2-1
v_gene: TRBV2
CDR3aa: CASSRRTEEFF

j_gene: TRBJ1-1
v_gene: TRBV13
CDR3aa: CASSFPGGGITEAFF

j_gene: TRBJ1-1
v_gene: TRBV6-1
CDR3aa: CASSITGRGTEAFF

j_gene: TRBJ2-3
v_gene: TRBV7-8
CDR3aa: CASSLPMTSGRTDTQYF

j_gene: TRBJ2-3
v_gene: TRBV11-2
CDR3aa: CASSSEASSTDTQYF

j_gene: TRBJ2-1
v_gene: TRBV9
CDR3aa: CASSASRGEQFF

j_gene: TRBJ2-1
v_gene: TRBV20-1
CDR3aa: CSATGTSGSETYNEQFF

j_gene: TRBJ1-2
v_gene: TRBV6-4
CDR3aa: CASSERQGYYTF

j_gene: TRBJ2-1
v_gene: TRBV7-9
CDR3aa: CASSLRISSYNEQFF

j_gene: TRBJ1-1
v_gene: TRBV12-3/TRBV12-4
CDR3aa: CASSPLGPPLTEAFF

j_gene: TRBJ2-3
v_gene: TRBV7-9
CDR3aa: CASRSGLTDTQYF

j_gene: TRBJ1-1
v_gene: TRBV29-1
CDR3aa: CSVSGWTEAFF

j_gene: TRBJ2-2
v_gene: TRBV24-1
CDR3aa: CATSESGNTGELFF

j_gene: TRBJ2-3
v_gene: TRBV4-1
CDR3aa: CASSQDRAVIATDTQYF

j_gene: TRBJ1-1
v_gene: TRBV7-9
CDR3aa: CASRGWRMNTEAFF